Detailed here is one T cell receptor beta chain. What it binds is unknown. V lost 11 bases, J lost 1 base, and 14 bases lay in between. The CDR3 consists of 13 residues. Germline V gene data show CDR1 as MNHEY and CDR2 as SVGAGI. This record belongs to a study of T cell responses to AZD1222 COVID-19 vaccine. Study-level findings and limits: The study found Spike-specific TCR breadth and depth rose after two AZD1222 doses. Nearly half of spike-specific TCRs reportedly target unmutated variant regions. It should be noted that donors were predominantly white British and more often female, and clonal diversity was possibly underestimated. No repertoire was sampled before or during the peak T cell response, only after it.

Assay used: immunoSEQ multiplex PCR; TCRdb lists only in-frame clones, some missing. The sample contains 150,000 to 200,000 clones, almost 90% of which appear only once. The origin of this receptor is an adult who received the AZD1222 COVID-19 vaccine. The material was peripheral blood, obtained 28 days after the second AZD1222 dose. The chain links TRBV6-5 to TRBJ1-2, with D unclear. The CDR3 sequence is CAGRLTVNYGYTF. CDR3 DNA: TGTGCCGGAAGATTAACAGTTAACTATGGCTACACCTTC.